The next 19 T cell receptor beta chains were all read from a single sample in a study of blood T cells in healthy people across ages. Alongside a J-beta primer mix, a sample-barcoded 5' primer served in a second PCR lasting about 7 to 11 cycles. TCRdb analysed the 5' RACE reads with MiXCR anew, one entry per CDR3 protein. The sample includes about 1.7 million distinct CDR3 sequences, 28% of them seen just once. What was sequenced was blood. These receptors came from a woman in her twenties or thirties in good health.

With regard to this clonotype: The junction departs from germline at one end; a sequencing error may be responsible. The V gene is TRBV7-6, the J gene TRBJ1-1; the D gene is possibly TRBD1 (5 bases). Germline CDR1 SGHVS, CDR2 FNYEAQ. There are 15 residues in the CDR3. CDR3 sequence (DNA): TGTGCCAGTAGCTCAACCCCGCAGGGGAACACTGAAGCTTTCTTT. Translated, it gives CASSSTPQGNTEAFF.

This clonotype occurred a few times. This sequence joins TRBV10-2 and TRBJ2-1, with a tentative D call TRBD2 (5 bases). Germline loops: CDR1 WSHSY, CDR2 SAAADI. This CDR3 has 14 amino acids. V was shortened by 2 bases and J by 9 bases, with 14 bases between the two germline ends. The CDR3 DNA is TGCGCCAGCAGTGAGGCGCTGGGAGTAGGTGAGCAGTTCTTC. Its translation is CASSEALGVGEQFF.

A few counts support this clonotype. This rearrangement joins TRBV27 to TRBJ2-1; maybe TRBD2 (6 bases). V lost 3 bases to trimming and J lost 6 bases, with 21 bases between them. CDR1 MNHEY and CDR2 SMNVEV come from the germline V gene (reference sequence). The CDR3 contains 17 residues. The DNA of the CDR3 is TGTGCCAGCAGTTTTCGGCAAGGGGACTGGGGGAGCAATGAGCAGTTCTTC. Translating gives CASSFRQGDWGSNEQFF.

This clonotype was counted ten times or more. The genes are TRBV5-1 and TRBJ2-7; the D call may be TRBD1 or TRBD2 (5 bases each). The germline CDR1 and CDR2 sequences are SGHRS and YFSETQ. The CDR3 has 15 residues. Trimming removed 2 bases at V and 3 bases at J, with 15 bases between. CDR3 bases: TGCGCCAGCAGCTTCAGGGTGGAAGGGAGCTACGAGCAGTACTTC. Residues: CASSFRVEGSYEQYF.

This clonotype was recorded a few times. The chain joins TRBV18 to TRBJ1-1; possibly TRBD1 for D (6 bases). Trimming cost V 6 bases and J 6 bases, with 20 bases left between them. CDR1 and CDR2 from the germline V gene are KGHSH and LQKENI. The CDR3 has 15 amino acids. In DNA, the CDR3 is TGTGCCAGCTCCCCTTACGGGGACACCTCTCCTGAAGCTTTCTTT. It yields the protein CASSPYGDTSPEAFF.

This clonotype was recorded at least ten times. The chain recombines TRBV29-1 with TRBJ2-7; D perhaps matches TRBD2 (6 bases). The V and J ends lost 6 bases and 6 bases respectively, with 18 bases between them. From germline, CDR1 is SQVTM and CDR2 ANQGSEA. The CDR3 runs to 13 residues. The CDR3 protein is CSVRRDFEGEQYF. The CDR3 DNA is TGCAGCGTGCGACGGGACTTCGAGGGCGAGCAGTACTTC.

This clonotype has a count of ten or more. The chain links TRBV29-1 to TRBJ2-7; TRBD2 aligns across 8 bases. With 0 bases clipped from V and 4 bases from J, the junction kept 5 bases outside the gene matches. The length of the CDR3 is 14 residues. Germline assignment: CDR1 SQVTM and CDR2 ANQGSEA. The CDR3 DNA follows: TGCAGCGTTGAAGACTCCCCGGGGGGGTACGAGCAGTACTTC. Its translation: CSVEDSPGGYEQYF.

This clonotype showed up just a few times. J is TRBJ1-2 and V is TRBV6-5; possible D gene TRBD1, 5 bases. This CDR3 has 13 amino acids. V was cut by 3 bases and J by 8 bases, with 13 bases left in between. Germline V gene lookup returns CDR1 MNHEY and CDR2 SVGAGI. CDR3 DNA sequence: TGTGCCAGCAGTTATAAAACAGGAGTCGGCTACACCTTC. It translates to CASSYKTGVGYTF.

There are many counts of this clonotype. The chain has TRBV27 and TRBJ2-7; 11 bases match TRBD2. V shed 3 bases, J shed 3 bases, and the junction held 4 bases outside the gene matches. This CDR3 contains 15 residues. Germline V gene sequence: CDR1 MNHEY, CDR2 SMNVEV (reference sequence). The CDR3 is CASSFPGTSGYEQYF. The CDR3 DNA reads TGTGCCAGCAGTTTCCCCGGGACTAGCGGCTACGAGCAGTACTTC.

This clonotype was found many times. The chain links TRBV18 to TRBJ2-3; no reliable D call. The CDR3 is 14 residues long. V was cut by 2 bases and J by 0 bases, with 6 bases left in between. Germline CDR1 is KGHSH and CDR2 is LQKENI. The CDR3 nucleotides are TGTGCCAGCTCACCAGTTAGTAGCACAGATACGCAGTATTTT. Protein product: CASSPVSSTDTQYF.

Here the CDR3 DNA reads TGTGCCAGTAGTATAAAACCAGGGAATCAGCCCCAGCATTTT. It specifies CASSIKPGNQPQHF. The chain recombines TRBV19 with TRBJ1-5; TRBD1 is a possible D gene (5 bases). Germline CDR1 and CDR2: LNHDA and SQIVND (reference sequence). The CDR3 length is 14 residues. Trimming stripped 2 bases from V and 4 bases from J, with 9 bases between.

This rearrangement joins TRBV12-3 or TRBV12-4 to TRBJ2-3; D might be TRBD1 (5 bases). The CDR3 extends over 14 amino acids. Trimming pared 5 bases from V and 1 base from J, leaving 10 bases between. CDR3 loop: CASSRIGGTDTQYF. The CDR3 DNA is TGTGCCAGCAGTAGAATAGGGGGCACAGATACGCAGTATTTT.

V is TRBV20-1 and J is TRBJ2-5, with 11 nucleotides matching TRBD1. The germline V gene has CDR1 DFQATT and CDR2 SNEGSKA (reference sequence). V gave up 1 base and J gave up 4 bases; unmatched junction bases: 5. CDR3 length: 15 residues. The CDR3 DNA follows: TGCAGTGCTAGAGCCGCAGGGACAGGGGGAGAGACCCAGTACTTC. Translated, it gives CSARAAGTGGETQYF.

Concerning this clonotype: A much larger clonotype is one base distant, so this may be a read error. V usage is TRBV7-9 and J usage is TRBJ2-1; a possible D gene is TRBD2 (6 bases). Germline CDR1 SEHNR, CDR2 FQNEAQ (reference sequence). The V end was cut by 8 bases, the J end by 5 bases, with 16 bases between. The CDR3 runs to 14 residues. In nucleotides, the CDR3 is TGTGCCAGCTCCCCGGGGGACTTCGACAATGAGCAGTTCTTC. Amino acids: CASSPGDFDNEQFF.

The chain is built from TRBV3-1 and TRBJ2-1; 7 nucleotides agree with TRBD1. V lost 0 bases and J lost 2; bases outside the gene matches: 7. The CDR3 is 17 amino acids. Germline V gene data show CDR1 as LGHDT and CDR2 as YNNKEL (reference sequence). In DNA form, the CDR3 reads TGTGCCAGCAGCCAAGATCTTGGGACAGAAGCCTACAATGAGCAGTTCTTC. This translates into CASSQDLGTEAYNEQFF.

This clonotype was counted a few times. This chain links TRBV7-3 with TRBJ2-1, with 12 bases lining up with TRBD2. J lost 7 bases, V lost 3 bases, and 7 bases had no gene match. Germline CDR1 reads SGHTA; CDR2 reads FQGTGA. This CDR3 region has 16 residues. CDR3 sequence reads: CASSFVLAGGMNEQFF. The CDR3 bases are TGTGCCAGCAGCTTTGTCCTAGCGGGGGGGATGAATGAGCAGTTCTTC.

V and J are TRBV7-2 and TRBJ2-3; D remains unclear. CDR1 and CDR2 (germline): SGHTA, FQGNSA. V lost 4 bases and J lost 2, with 7 bases in between. The CDR3 is 13 residues long. CDR3 residues: CASSSRFTDTQYF. The CDR3 nucleotides read TGTGCCAGCAGCTCCCGGTTCACAGATACGCAGTATTTT.

J is TRBJ2-3 and V is TRBV2, with D perhaps matching TRBD2 (5 bases). This CDR3 spans 13 amino acids. V lost 10 bases and J lost 7, with 18 bases in between. Germline V gives CDR1 SNHLY, CDR2 FYNNEI. In nucleotides, the CDR3 is TGTGCCACCAAGAGGGCCCAGATAAATACGCAGTATTTT. It specifies CATKRAQINTQYF.

At least ten counts were recorded for this clonotype. The genes are TRBV6-4 and TRBJ2-1; D is ambiguous. There are 13 residues in the CDR3. Germline V gene data show CDR1 as MRHNA and CDR2 as SNTAGT. V was pared by 6 bases and J by 7 bases, with 13 bases between. The CDR3 region has the DNA TGTGCCAGCAGCGCCGAAGGGCTGAATGAGCAGTTCTTC. Translation gives CASSAEGLNEQFF.